The next 20 T cell receptor beta chains were all read from a single sample in a study of blood T cell repertoires in COVID-19 (dated by TCRdb to 2020 to 2022). Library construction relied on the immunoSEQ multiplex PCR assay. What TCRdb holds here is the immuneACCESS table cut down to in-frame rearrangements. Part of the clones is not present; checked against another copy, under half of the missing clones reflect an unresolved V gene, and the others are unexplained. This sample lists about 170,000 clones; roughly nine tenths were detected once. The top ten hold around 3.3% of the sample. The sequencing input was peripheral blood. The receptors originated from a man between 65 and 85 years old with acute or convalescent COVID-19.

This clone was seen only a few times. The CDR3, as DNA: TGTGCCAGTAGTTCAATGACAGGGGCTAACTATGGCTACACCTTC. The encoded protein is CASSSMTGANYGYTF. The chain links TRBV19 to TRBJ1-2; TRBD1 matches at 8 bases. From germline, CDR1 is LNHDA and CDR2 SQIVND (reference sequence). V trimming: 5 bases; J trimming: 0 bases; junction bases outside the gene matches: 5. The CDR3 contains 15 residues.

The chain is built from TRBV4-2 and TRBJ2-3; TRBD1 might be the D (6 bases). The CDR3 is 15 residues long. V was pared by 4 bases and J by 2 bases, with 13 bases between. CDR1 and CDR2 (germline): LGHNA, YNFKEQ. CDR3 DNA sequence: TGTGCCAGCAGCCTTTGGGGGCCCGACACAGATACGCAGTATTTT. It codes for CASSLWGPDTDTQYF.

The CDR3: CASGQYYGYTF. The CDR3 DNA reads TGTGCCAGCGGACAGTACTATGGCTACACCTTC. This chain uses TRBV6-6 with TRBJ1-2, with D maybe TRBD1 (6 bases). With 8 bases removed from V and 3 bases from J, the gap between germline ends came to 7 bases. Germline-derived CDR1 and CDR2 are MNHNY and SVGAGI (reference sequence). The CDR3 consists of 11 residues.

This chain joins TRBV5-5 and TRBJ2-7; 13 nucleotides agree with TRBD2. Looked up from germline, CDR1 is SGHKS and CDR2 is YYEKEE (reference sequence). Trimming removed 4 bases from V and 0 bases from J; junction bases left unmatched: 4. The CDR3 contains 16 residues. The CDR3 region is CASSPGLAGPSYEQYF. CDR3 DNA: TGTGCCAGCAGCCCGGGACTAGCGGGGCCCTCCTACGAGCAGTACTTC. Full variable domain (outside the CDR3, taken from reference TRBV5-5 and TRBJ2-7): DAGVTQSPTHLIKTRGQQVTLRCSPISGHKSVSWYQQVLGQGPQFIFQYYEKEERGRGNFPDRFSARQFPNYSSELNVNALLLGDSALYLCASSPGLAGPSYEQYFGPGTRLTVT.

The chain joins TRBV4-1 to TRBJ2-5; no definite D call. This CDR3 has 15 amino acids. CDR1 is MGHRA and CDR2 is YSYEKL in the germline V gene. Trimming cost V 2 bases and J 9 bases, with 19 bases left between them. CDR3: CASSQLTLEASAQYF. DNA of the CDR3: TGCGCCAGCAGCCAACTAACTCTTGAGGCCTCGGCCCAGTACTTC.

The rearrangement joins TRBV11-2 to TRBJ1-1; maybe TRBD1 (6 bases). Trimming took 4 bases from V and 5 from J, leaving 17 bases between them. Per germline, CDR1 SGHAT and CDR2 FQNNGV. This CDR3 spans 15 amino acids. CDR3 loop: CASSSGHSIRTEAFF. CDR3 sequence (DNA): TGTGCCAGCAGCTCGGGACATTCTATCCGGACTGAAGCTTTCTTT.

The chain links TRBV6-1 to TRBJ1-5; unclear D gene. CDR3 length: 13 residues. CDR1 is MNHNS and CDR2 is SASEGT in the germline V gene. Between the trimmed V and J ends, which lost 3 bases and 4 bases, there was a span of 7 bases. The CDR3 loop is CASSDSPNQPQHF. The CDR3 coding sequence is TGTGCCAGCAGTGACAGTCCAAATCAGCCCCAGCATTTT.

The chain uses TRBV4-3 and TRBJ2-7; D is possibly TRBD2 (6 bases). The CDR3 contains 14 residues. Per the germline V gene, CDR1 is LGHNA and CDR2 is YSLEER. Trimming took 0 bases from V and 4 from J, leaving 10 bases between them. CDR3 DNA: TGCGCCAGCAGCCAAGATGGGCGGGGATACGAGCAGTACTTC. This gives the protein CASSQDGRGYEQYF.

J is TRBJ1-6 and V is TRBV2; D possibly corresponds to TRBD1 (6 bases). The ends were cut back, 10 bases at V and 2 bases at J, with 12 bases in the middle. Germline assignment: CDR1 SNHLY and CDR2 FYNNEI. The CDR3 has 14 residues. CDR3 DNA: TGTGCCATTCACAGGGCGGCCTATAATTCACCCCTCCACTTT. This sequence encodes CAIHRAAYNSPLHF. Drawing the rest from reference TRBV2 and TRBJ1-6, the complete variable domain is EPEVTQTPSHQVTQMGQEVILRCVPISNHLYFYWYRQILGQKVEFLVSFYNNEISEKSEIFDDQFSVERPDGSNFTLKIRSTKLEDSAMYFCAIHRAAYNSPLHFGNGTRLTVT.

The V gene is TRBV4-1, the J gene TRBJ2-3, with TRBD2 matching over 11 bases. Germline lookup yields CDR1 MGHRA and CDR2 YSYEKL. The CDR3 is made up of 19 amino acids. The V and J ends lost 4 bases and 0 bases, in that order; junction bases with no gene match: 12. CDR3 sequence: CASSRRVSSGGKSTDTQYF. The CDR3 nucleotides read TGCGCCAGCAGCCGTCGAGTGTCTAGCGGGGGGAAAAGCACAGATACGCAGTATTTT.

In nucleotides, the CDR3 is TGTGCCAGCAGCTTGGGACAGGGCATCTATGGCTACACCTTC. Translation gives CASSLGQGIYGYTF. The chain employs TRBV5-5 and TRBJ1-2, with 7 nucleotides matching TRBD1. Per the germline V gene, CDR1 is SGHKS and CDR2 is YYEKEE (reference sequence). The CDR3 is 14 amino acids. Germline trimming cut 0 bases from V and 4 bases from J; bases unmatched to any gene: 3.

The chain has TRBV29-1 and TRBJ1-2, with 8 bases aligning to TRBD1. CDR3 length: 13 residues. Per germline, CDR1 SQVTM and CDR2 ANQGSEA. J was trimmed by 5 bases and V by 3 bases; bases with no gene match: 5. CDR3 residues: CSVETGVQYGYTF. The CDR3 DNA reads TGCAGCGTTGAGACAGGGGTTCAATATGGCTACACCTTC.

V gene TRBV2 combines with J gene TRBJ1-4, with a weak D call TRBD1 (5 bases). Germline V lookup: CDR1 SNHLY, CDR2 FYNNEI. Trimming stripped 8 bases from V and 5 bases from J, with 15 bases between. The CDR3 has 14 residues. In DNA, the CDR3 is TGTGCCAGCCGGGGCGGGGTCGGAAATGAAAAACTGTTTTTT. It encodes CASRGGVGNEKLFF.

The rearrangement uses TRBV4-3 and TRBJ2-7; tentative D call: TRBD2 (5 bases). Deletions cut 3 bases from V and 1 base from J, with 10 bases between. Germline assignment: CDR1 LGHNA and CDR2 YSLEER. The CDR3 is 14 amino acids. The CDR3 loop is CASSQMGDSYEQYF. For the CDR3, the DNA is TGCGCCAGCAGCCAGATGGGAGATTCCTACGAGCAGTACTTC.

The chain joins TRBV2 to TRBJ2-7; 7 nucleotides agree with TRBD2. Looked up from germline, CDR1 is SNHLY and CDR2 is FYNNEI. The CDR3 sequence is 15 residues long. V dropped 6 bases and J dropped 5; count of bases not matched to a gene: 13. The CDR3 sequence: CASSAQTGGVDEQYF. CDR3 coding DNA: TGTGCCAGCAGCGCCCAGACGGGAGGTGTGGACGAGCAGTACTTC. The full variable domain, its missing parts supplied by reference TRBV2 and TRBJ2-7, is EPEVTQTPSHQVTQMGQEVILRCVPISNHLYFYWYRQILGQKVEFLVSFYNNEISEKSEIFDDQFSVERPDGSNFTLKIRSTKLEDSAMYFCASSAQTGGVDEQYFGPGTRLTVT.

The chain joins TRBV30 to TRBJ1-6; 8 bases are shared with TRBD1. Unmatched junction bases numbered 10, after V lost 3 bases and J lost 3 bases. The CDR3 is 17 residues long. Germline values: CDR1 GTSNPN, CDR2 SVGIG (reference sequence). The CDR3 spells CAWSLDRGGGYNSPLHF. As DNA, the CDR3 is TGTGCCTGGAGCCTCGACAGGGGAGGCGGCTATAATTCACCCCTCCACTTT.

The gene calls are TRBV21-1 and TRBJ1-1; the table gives TRBD1 as D, unverified against the DNA. TRBV21-1 is recorded as a pseudogene. The length of the CDR3 is 16 residues. CDR3 region: CASSKGWTGRITEAFF. DNA of the CDR3: TGTGCCAGCAGCAAAGGGTGGACAGGGAGGATAACTGAAGCTTTCTTT.

V usage is TRBV5-1 and J usage is TRBJ2-3; TRBD2 aligns across 13 bases. Germline CDR1 and CDR2: SGHRS and YFSETQ. The CDR3 loop spans 16 amino acids. The ends lost 3 bases at V and 7 bases at J; junction bases unmatched: 8. In nucleotides, the CDR3 is TGCGCCAGCAGCTCCTCACTAGCGGGAGGGCCGAATACGCAGTATTTT. The encoded protein is CASSSSLAGGPNTQYF.

The CDR3 is CASRVTGNTGELFF. In DNA, the CDR3 is TGTGCCAGCAGGGTGACGGGGAACACCGGGGAGCTGTTTTTT. The V gene is TRBV5-6, the J gene TRBJ2-2; no definite D call. Trimming cost V 5 bases and J 1 base, with 9 bases left between them. The germline CDR1 and CDR2 sequences are SGHDT and YYEEEE. The CDR3 covers 14 residues. The complete variable domain, with remaining parts taken from reference TRBV5-6 and TRBJ2-2, reads DAGVTQSPTHLIKTRGQQVTLRCSPKSGHDTVSWYQQALGQGPQFIFQYYEEEERQRGNFPDRFSGHQFPNYSSELNVNALLLGDSALYLCASRVTGNTGELFFGEGSRLTVL.

The chain combines TRBV28 with TRBJ2-2; D may be TRBD2 (6 bases). Germline V gives CDR1 MDHEN, CDR2 SYDVKM. This CDR3 spans 14 amino acids. V gave up 7 bases and J gave up 3 bases, with 12 bases separating them. CDR3 residues: CASTAAGYTGELFF. The CDR3 bases are TGTGCCAGCACCGCTGCGGGGTACACCGGGGAGCTGTTTTTT.